Reported below is one T cell receptor (beta chain). The antigen is not known. Germline CDR1 and CDR2: MGHDK and SYGVNS. Trimming cost V 7 bases and J 1 base, with 14 bases left between them. The CDR3 runs to 15 residues. This entry is derived from a study of radiotherapy plus CTLA-4 blockade in lung cancer. Across the study: Disease control reached approximately 30%, with objective responses in over 15%.

Chemo-refractory metastatic non-small-cell lung cancer patients received focal radiation with ipilimumab CTLA-4 blockade. Study-wide findings and caveats: After radiotherapy and ipilimumab, tumor-derived clones expanded in peripheral blood. Interferon-beta and early blood T cell clone dynamics reportedly predicted response best.

TCRdb's table, derived via immunoSEQ multiplex PCR, lists solely in-frame clones and lacks some. The sample consists of some 110,000 clones, 75% to 80% of them appearing once. V and J are TRBV25-1 and TRBJ1-3; no clear D. The sequence was obtained from a human donor with non-small cell lung cancer who had a partial response to radiotherapy plus ipilimumab. The specimen was peripheral blood, collected from a patient treated with radiotherapy plus ipilimumab. CDR3 amino acids: CASTLGSGSGNTIYF. The CDR3 coding sequence is TGTGCCAGCACCTTGGGGAGCGGGTCTGGAAACACCATATATTTT.